This T cell receptor (beta chain) was sequenced for a study of T cells in Graves' hyperthyroidism and ophthalmopathy. General study points: The model made its ophthalmopathy prediction, and onset followed a median approximately 6 months later. Among clonotypes expanded in thyroid above 0.001, most were also found in blood.

This clonotype was counted between two and nine times. No antigen is known for it. TCR beta CDR3 region amplification was performed from RNA transcripts. Initially, a first-round RT-PCR of the TCR CDR3 employed the HTBI primer set. TCRdb reanalysed the multiplex PCR reads using MiXCR and keeps one entry per CDR3 protein. The sample includes some 200,000 distinct CDR3 sequences, 15% to 20% seen only once; the top ten take 50%. The CDR3 extends over 15 amino acids. V lost 3 bases and J lost 8, with 19 bases in between. CDR1 LNHDA and CDR2 SQIVND come from the germline V gene (reference sequence). Lactation, pregnancy, other autoimmune disease or uncontrolled infection led to exclusion of patients. The authors took PBMCs from 10 ml fresh peripheral blood.

Sequences were obtained from blood. The chain joins TRBV19 to TRBJ1-2; D is perhaps TRBD1 (6 bases). The receptor was isolated from a man aged 45-60 years with Graves' hyperthyroidism. This chain's CDR3 is CASSMPGGARRGYTF. Here the CDR3 DNA reads TGTGCCAGTAGTATGCCGGGGGGGGCTCGACGAGGCTACACCTTC.